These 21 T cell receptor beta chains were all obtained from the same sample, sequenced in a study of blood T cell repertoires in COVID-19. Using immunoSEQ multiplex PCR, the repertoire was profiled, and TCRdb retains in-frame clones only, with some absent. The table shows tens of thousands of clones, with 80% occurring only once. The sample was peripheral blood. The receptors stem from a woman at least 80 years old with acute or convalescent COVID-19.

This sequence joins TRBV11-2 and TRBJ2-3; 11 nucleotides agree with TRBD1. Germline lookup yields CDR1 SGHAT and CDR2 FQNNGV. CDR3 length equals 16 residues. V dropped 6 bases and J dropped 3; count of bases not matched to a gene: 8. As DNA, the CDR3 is TGTGCCAGCAGTAATTACCGGGACAGGGGGACAGATACGCAGTATTTT. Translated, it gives CASSNYRDRGTDTQYF.

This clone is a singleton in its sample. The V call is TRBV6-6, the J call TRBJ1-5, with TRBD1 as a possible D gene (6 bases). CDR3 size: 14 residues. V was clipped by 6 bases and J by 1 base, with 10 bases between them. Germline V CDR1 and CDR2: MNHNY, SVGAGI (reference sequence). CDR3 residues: CASSSDRSNQPQHF. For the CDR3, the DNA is TGTGCCAGCAGCTCAGACAGGAGCAATCAGCCCCAGCATTTT.

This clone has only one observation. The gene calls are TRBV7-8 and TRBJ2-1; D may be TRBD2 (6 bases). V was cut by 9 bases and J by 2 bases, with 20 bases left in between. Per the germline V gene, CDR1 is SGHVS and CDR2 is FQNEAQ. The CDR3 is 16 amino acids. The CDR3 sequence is CASSESAGPTYNEQFF. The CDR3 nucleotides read TGTGCCAGTTCCGAATCGGCGGGGCCAACCTACAATGAGCAGTTCTTC.

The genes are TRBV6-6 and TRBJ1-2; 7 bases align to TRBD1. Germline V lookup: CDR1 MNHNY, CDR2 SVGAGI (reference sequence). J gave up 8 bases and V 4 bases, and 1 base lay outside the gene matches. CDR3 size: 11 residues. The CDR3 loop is CASSLQGGYTF. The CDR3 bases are TGTGCCAGCAGTTTACAGGGGGGCTACACCTTC.

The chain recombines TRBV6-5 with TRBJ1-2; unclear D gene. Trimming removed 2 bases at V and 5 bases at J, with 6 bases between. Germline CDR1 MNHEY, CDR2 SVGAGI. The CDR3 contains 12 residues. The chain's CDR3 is CASSYGQYGYTF. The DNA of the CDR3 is TGTGCCAGCAGTTACGGGCAGTATGGCTACACCTTC.

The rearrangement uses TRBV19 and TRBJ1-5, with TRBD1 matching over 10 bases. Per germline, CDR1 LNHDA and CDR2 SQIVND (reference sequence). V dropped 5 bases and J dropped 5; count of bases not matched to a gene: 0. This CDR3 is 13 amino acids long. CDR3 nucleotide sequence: TGTGCCAGTAGTGGGACAGGGGATCAGCCCCAGCATTTT. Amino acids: CASSGTGDQPQHF. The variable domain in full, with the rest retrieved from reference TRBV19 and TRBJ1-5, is DGGITQSPKYLFRKEGQNVTLSCEQNLNHDAMYWYRQDPGQGLRLIYYSQIVNDFQKGDIAEGYSVSREKKESFPLTVTSAQKNPTAFYLCASSGTGDQPQHFGDGTRLSIL.

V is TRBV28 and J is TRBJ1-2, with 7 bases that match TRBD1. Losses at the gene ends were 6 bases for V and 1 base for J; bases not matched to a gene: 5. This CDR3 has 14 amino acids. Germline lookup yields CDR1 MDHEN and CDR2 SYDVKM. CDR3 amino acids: CASSSGQLNYGYTF. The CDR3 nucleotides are TGTGCCAGCAGCTCGGGACAGCTTAACTATGGCTACACCTTC.

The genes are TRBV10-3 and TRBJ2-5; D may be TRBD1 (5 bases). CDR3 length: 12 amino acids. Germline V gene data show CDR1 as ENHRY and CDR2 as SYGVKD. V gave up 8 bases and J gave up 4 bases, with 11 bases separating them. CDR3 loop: CAISGRVETQYF. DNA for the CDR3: TGTGCCATCTCTGGCAGGGTAGAGACCCAGTACTTC.

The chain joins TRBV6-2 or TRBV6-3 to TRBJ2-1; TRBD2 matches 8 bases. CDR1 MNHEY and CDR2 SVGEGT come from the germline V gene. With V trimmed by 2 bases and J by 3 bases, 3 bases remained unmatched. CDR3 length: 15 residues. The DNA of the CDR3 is TGTGCCAGCAGTTACACCAGCGGGAGCTACAATGAGCAGTTCTTC. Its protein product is CASSYTSGSYNEQFF.

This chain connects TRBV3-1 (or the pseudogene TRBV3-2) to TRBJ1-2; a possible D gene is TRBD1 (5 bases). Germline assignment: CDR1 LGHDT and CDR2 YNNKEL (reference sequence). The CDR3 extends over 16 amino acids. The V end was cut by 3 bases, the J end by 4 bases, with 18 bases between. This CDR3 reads CASSQRPSGGIYGYTF. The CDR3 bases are TGTGCCAGCAGCCAGCGGCCCTCTGGGGGGATCTATGGCTACACCTTC.

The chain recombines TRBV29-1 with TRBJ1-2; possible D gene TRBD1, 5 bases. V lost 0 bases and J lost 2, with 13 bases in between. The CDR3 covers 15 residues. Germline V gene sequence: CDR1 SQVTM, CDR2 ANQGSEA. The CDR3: CSVEDLGGENYGYTF. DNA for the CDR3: TGCAGCGTTGAAGATCTTGGGGGGGAGAACTATGGCTACACCTTC.

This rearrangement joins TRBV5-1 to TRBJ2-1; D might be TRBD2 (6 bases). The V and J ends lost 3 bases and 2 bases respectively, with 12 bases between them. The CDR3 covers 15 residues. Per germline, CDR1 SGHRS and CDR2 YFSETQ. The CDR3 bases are TGCGCCAGCAGCTCCCTGGGGGGACCCTACAATGAGCAGTTCTTC. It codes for CASSSLGGPYNEQFF. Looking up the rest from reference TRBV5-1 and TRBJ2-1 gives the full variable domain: KAGVTQTPRYLIKTRGQQVTLSCSPISGHRSVSWYQQTPGQGLQFLFEYFSETQRNKGNFPGRFSGRQFSNSRSEMNVSTLELGDSALYLCASSSLGGPYNEQFFGPGTRLTVL.

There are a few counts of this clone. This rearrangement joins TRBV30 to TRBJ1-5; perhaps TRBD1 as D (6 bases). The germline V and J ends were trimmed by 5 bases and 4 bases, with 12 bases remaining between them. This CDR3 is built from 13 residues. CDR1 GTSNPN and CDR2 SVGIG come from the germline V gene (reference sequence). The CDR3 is CAWAGAWNQPQHF. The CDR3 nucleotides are TGTGCCTGGGCAGGGGCATGGAATCAGCCCCAGCATTTT.

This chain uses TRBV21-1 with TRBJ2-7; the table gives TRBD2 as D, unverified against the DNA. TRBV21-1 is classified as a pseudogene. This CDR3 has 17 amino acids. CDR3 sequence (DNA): TGTGCCAGCAGCAAAGAAGGTTCGGCGGGCCCAGCCCTCAAGCAGTACTTC. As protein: CASSKEGSAGPALKQYF.

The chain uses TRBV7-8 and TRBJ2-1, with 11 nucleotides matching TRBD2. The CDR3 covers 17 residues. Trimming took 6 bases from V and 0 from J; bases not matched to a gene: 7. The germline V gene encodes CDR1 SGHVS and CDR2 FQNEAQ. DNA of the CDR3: TGTGCCAGCAGGGTAGCGGGAGGGCCTGGCTCCTACAATGAGCAGTTCTTC. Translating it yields CASRVAGGPGSYNEQFF.

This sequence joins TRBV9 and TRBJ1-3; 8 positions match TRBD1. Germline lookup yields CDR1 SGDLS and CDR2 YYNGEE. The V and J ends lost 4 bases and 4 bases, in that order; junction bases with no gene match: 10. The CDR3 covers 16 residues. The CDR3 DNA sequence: TGTGCCAGCAGCTCTTACAGACAGGGGCCGGGAAACACCATATATTTT. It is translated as CASSSYRQGPGNTIYF. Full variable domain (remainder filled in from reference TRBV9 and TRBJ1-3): DSGVTQTPKHLITATGQRVTLRCSPRSGDLSVYWYQQSLDQGLQFLIQYYNGEERAKGNILERFSAQQFPDLHSELNLSSLELGDSALYFCASSSYRQGPGNTIYFGEGSWLTVV.

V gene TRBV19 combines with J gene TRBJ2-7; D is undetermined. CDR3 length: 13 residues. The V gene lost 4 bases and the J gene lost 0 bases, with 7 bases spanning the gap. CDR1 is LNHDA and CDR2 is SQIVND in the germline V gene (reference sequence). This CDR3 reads CASSTTNSYEQYF. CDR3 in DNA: TGTGCCAGTAGTACGACAAACTCCTACGAGCAGTACTTC.

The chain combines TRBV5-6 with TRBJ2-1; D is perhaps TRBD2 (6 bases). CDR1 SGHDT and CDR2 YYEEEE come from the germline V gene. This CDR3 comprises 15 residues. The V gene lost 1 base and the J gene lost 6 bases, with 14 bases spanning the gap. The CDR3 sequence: CASSLRQLAPNEQFF. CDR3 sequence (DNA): TGTGCCAGCAGCTTGCGGCAACTAGCTCCCAATGAGCAGTTCTTC.

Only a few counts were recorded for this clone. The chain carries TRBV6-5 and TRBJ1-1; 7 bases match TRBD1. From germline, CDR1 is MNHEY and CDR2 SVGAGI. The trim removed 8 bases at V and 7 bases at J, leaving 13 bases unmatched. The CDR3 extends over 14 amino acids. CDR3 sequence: CASRRPNRGGEAFF. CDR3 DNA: TGTGCCAGCCGCCGCCCGAACAGGGGTGGTGAAGCTTTCTTT.

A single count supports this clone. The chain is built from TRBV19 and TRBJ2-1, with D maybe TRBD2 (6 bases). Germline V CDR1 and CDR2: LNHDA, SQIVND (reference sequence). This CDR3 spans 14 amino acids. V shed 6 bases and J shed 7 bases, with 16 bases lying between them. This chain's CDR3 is CASSPGTRLNEQFF. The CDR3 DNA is TGTGCCAGTAGCCCTGGGACTCGTCTAAATGAGCAGTTCTTC.

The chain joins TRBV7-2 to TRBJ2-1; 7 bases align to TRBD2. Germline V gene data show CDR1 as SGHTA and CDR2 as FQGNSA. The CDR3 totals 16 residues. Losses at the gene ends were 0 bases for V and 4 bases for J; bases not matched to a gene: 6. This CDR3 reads CASSLAGLAVYNEQFF. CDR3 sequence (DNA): TGTGCCAGCAGCTTAGCGGGTCTAGCGGTTTACAATGAGCAGTTCTTC.